This T cell receptor beta chain was obtained from a study of CD8+CD57+ T cells in acquired aplastic anemia. Whole-study context: Sorted CD4+ and CD8+ cells gave a mean 3.2 ug DNA, range about 0.2 to 27.4 ug. Study-wide findings and caveats: A significant difference in CD8+ Simpson's diversity between patients and controls was not found.

In its sample, this clonotype was seen a few times. Its specificity is not known. In patients chosen for sequencing, flow cytometry had shown CD8+CD57+ cell expansion. Patients, without exception, had severe acquired aplastic anemia. The template for TCR beta VDJ and CDR3 sequence profiling was genomic DNA. TCRdb called the reads again in MiXCR, with one record for every CDR3 protein. The sample records hundreds of thousands of distinct CDR3 sequences, under 40% being singletons. CDR3 length: 13 residues. V dropped 0 bases and J dropped 9 bases, with 12 bases sitting between them. Germline V lookup: CDR1 SGHKS, CDR2 YYEKEE (reference sequence).

The receptor's source is a human donor with aplastic anemia. The sample consisted of sorted CD4+, CD8+, or CD8+CD57+ T cells (not recorded which) from PBMCs. The rearrangement uses TRBV5-5 and TRBJ1-1; unclear D gene. The CDR3 reads CASSLALLGKAFF. CDR3 nucleotide sequence: TGTGCCAGCAGCTTGGCCCTTCTCGGGAAAGCTTTCTTT. Together with reference TRBV5-5 and TRBJ1-1, the CDR3 gives the full variable domain: DAGVTQSPTHLIKTRGQQVTLRCSPISGHKSVSWYQQVLGQGPQFIFQYYEKEERGRGNFPDRFSARQFPNYSSELNVNALLLGDSALYLCASSLALLGKAFFGQGTRLTVV.